Ten or more counts support the clone carrying this T cell receptor (beta chain). The record originates from a study of human T cells and chemical hapten exposure. Study-level information: Readings were taken at 6 days from patch tests that had applied 0.01% DPC to the upper back.

Described time point: patch test 2, 6 weeks after DPC sensitization. Treatment reported: therapeutic diphenylcyclopropenone sensitization with weekly scalp DPC. As handled by the study authors: A typical sample had 75,000 to 100,000 TCRs, with roughly 23,224 to 690,600 overall. MiXCR was run by TCRdb on the RACE reads, yielding one entry per CDR3 protein. The V and J calls and clone size are TCRdb's, not the authors'. Of 35,000 to 45,000 distinct CDR3 sequences listed, around 10% are singletons. Trimming removed 4 bases from V and 1 base from J, with 8 bases in between. The CDR3 has 13 residues. Looked up from germline, CDR1 is LNHNV and CDR2 is YYDKDF (reference sequence).

This clonotype originated in a middle-aged woman with alopecia areata. Some clones in this sample may be carry-over from other donors' samples. The chain has TRBV15 and TRBJ2-7; D not resolved. This specimen was whole blood, taken in connection with sensitization to the hapten diphenylcyclopropenone (DPC). In nucleotides, the CDR3 is TGTGCCACCAGCAAACACCGGTCCTACGAGCAGTACTTC. Translating it yields CATSKHRSYEQYF.